This T cell receptor (beta chain) came from a study of siplizumab effects on memory and regulatory T cells. General study findings and limits: Siplizumab significantly reduced alloreactive sequences traceable to unstimulated CD4+ memory cells. Roughly 75-97% of proliferating clones (CD4+ or CD8+) could not be assigned a naive or memory phenotype.

CDR3 length equals 12 residues. The trim removed 6 bases at V and 3 bases at J, leaving 5 bases unmatched. Germline V gene lookup returns CDR1 SQVTM and CDR2 ANQGSEA. About this clone: Its antigen is still unknown.

Assay used: immunoSEQ multiplex PCR; TCRdb lists only in-frame clones, some missing. Here the sample spans 55,000 to 70,000 clones, approximately 93% being singletons. The sequence came from a human donor in good health. This chain joins TRBV29-1 and TRBJ2-7; TRBD1 aligns across 7 bases. Sequencing was carried out using CD8+ T cells sorted from blood. DNA of the CDR3: TGCAGCGTGGCGTGGACAGGCTACGAGCAGTACTTC. It codes for CSVAWTGYEQYF.